A single sample is the source of the 14 T cell receptor beta chains below, sequenced in a study of cytomegalovirus exposure and HLA in healthy donors. This PCR relied on a set of 60 Vbeta primers and 13 Jbeta primers. Clones were read by immunoSEQ multiplex PCR, and TCRdb kept only the in-frame ones, dropping some. The data contain 130,000 or so clones, around 84% of them singletons. Sequencing input: PBMCs. The receptors originated from a woman aged 18-29 years in good health and CMV-seropositive.

V and J are TRBV7-9 and TRBJ1-6; TRBD1 matches 8 bases. The V gene's germline CDR1 is SEHNR and CDR2 FQNEAQ (reference sequence). The CDR3 is 16 amino acids. Germline trimming cut 5 bases from V and 8 bases from J; bases unmatched to any gene: 11. CDR3 in DNA: TGTGCCAGCAGCCCTCTAGGACAGGGTGTTTATTCACCCCTCCACTTT. It is translated as CASSPLGQGVYSPLHF.

Comment on this clone: The junction and the germline gene differ at one end; a read error may be behind it. The chain uses TRBV7-9 and TRBJ1-1, with D perhaps TRBD1 (6 bases). The length of the CDR3 is 15 residues. In germline, CDR1 is SEHNR, CDR2 FQNEAQ (reference sequence). CDR3 DNA: TGTTCCAGCAGCTTAGTGGAGGGGGGGGACACTGAAGCTTTCTTT. It yields the protein CSSSLVEGGDTEAFF.

The V call is TRBV7-3, the J call TRBJ1-4; D uncertain. This CDR3 spans 13 amino acids. Germline V lookup: CDR1 SGHTA, CDR2 FQGTGA. The V end lost 2 bases, the J end lost 7 bases, and 8 bases lay between the germline ends. The CDR3 DNA sequence: TGTGCCAGCAGCTTACGGCCGGGTGAAAAACTGTTTTTT. Its translation: CASSLRPGEKLFF.

The chain employs TRBV10-2 and TRBJ2-1; the D gene is possibly TRBD1 (6 bases). Trimming cost V 3 bases and J 1 base, with 13 bases left between them. Germline CDR1 WSHSY, CDR2 SAAADI. CDR3 length: 16 residues. The CDR3 loop is CASSDPGTTSYNEQFF. The CDR3 DNA follows: TGCGCCAGCAGTGACCCCGGGACAACTTCCTACAATGAGCAGTTCTTC.

A remark on this clone: An end of the junction does not agree with germline; a read error may underlie this. The chain recombines TRBV7-9 with TRBJ1-2; D gene uncertain. The CDR3 has 12 amino acids. CDR1 and CDR2 (germline): SEHNR, FQNEAQ (reference sequence). CDR3 sequence: CSSSLPIYGYTF. CDR3 bases: TGTTCCAGCAGCCTACCAATTTATGGCTACACCTTC.

This sequence joins TRBV9 and TRBJ2-3; D gene uncertain. V was shortened by 4 bases and J by 4 bases, with 7 bases between the two germline ends. This CDR3 is 12 amino acids long. Germline V gene lookup returns CDR1 SGDLS and CDR2 YYNGEE. CDR3 in DNA: TGTGCCAGCAGCAGACTCTCAGATACGCAGTATTTT. Translated: CASSRLSDTQYF.

This chain uses TRBV6-5 with TRBJ2-4, with a possible D match to TRBD1 (5 bases). V dropped 5 bases and J dropped 5 bases, with 13 bases sitting between them. This CDR3 has 14 amino acids. The germline CDR1 and CDR2 sequences are MNHEY and SVGAGI. CDR3 region: CASSLDSLENIQYF. The CDR3 coding sequence is TGTGCCAGCAGTCTTGACAGCCTGGAAAACATTCAGTACTTC.

The gene calls are TRBV4-1 and TRBJ2-1; 9 nucleotides align to TRBD2. Germline V gene data show CDR1 as MGHRA and CDR2 as YSYEKL. The trim removed 0 bases at V and 6 bases at J, leaving 6 bases unmatched. This CDR3 contains 16 residues. The CDR3 loop is CASSQERGGARNEQFF. For the CDR3, the DNA is TGCGCCAGCAGCCAAGAGCGGGGGGGAGCTCGCAATGAGCAGTTCTTC.

The V gene is TRBV6-6, the J gene TRBJ2-7; D unclear. The ends were cut back, 7 bases at V and 0 bases at J, with 10 bases in the middle. Per germline, CDR1 MNHNY and CDR2 SVGAGI (reference sequence). The CDR3 sequence is 13 residues long. In DNA form, the CDR3 reads TGTGCCAGCATAGAGCTCCCCTCCTACGAGCAGTACTTC. Protein: CASIELPSYEQYF.

The rearrangement joins TRBV28 to TRBJ1-3; TRBD1 matches 8 bases. Trimming took 8 bases from V and 3 from J; bases not matched to a gene: 3. The CDR3 is made up of 13 amino acids. The germline gives CDR1 MDHEN, CDR2 SYDVKM. CDR3: CASSTGVGNTIYF. DNA for the CDR3: TGTGCCAGCTCGACAGGGGTTGGAAACACCATATATTTT.

Only one count was recorded for this clone. The chain recombines TRBV9 with TRBJ2-1, with 8 nucleotides matching TRBD2. In germline, CDR1 is SGDLS, CDR2 YYNGEE. The CDR3 totals 16 residues. V lost 4 bases, J lost 2 bases, and 8 bases stayed unmatched. The CDR3 sequence: CASSIRAGATYNEQFF. For the CDR3, the DNA is TGTGCCAGCAGCATACGAGCGGGGGCCACCTACAATGAGCAGTTCTTC.

V usage is TRBV6-5 and J usage is TRBJ1-2; the D gene is possibly TRBD1 (6 bases). CDR1 and CDR2 from the germline V gene are MNHEY and SVGAGI. V lost 5 bases to trimming and J lost 8 bases, with 18 bases between them. This CDR3 has 14 residues. CDR3 sequence: CASSEVQGLSGYTF. DNA of the CDR3: TGTGCCAGCAGTGAGGTACAGGGTCTGAGCGGCTACACCTTC.

V and J are TRBV5-4 and TRBJ2-1, with 8 bases identical to TRBD2. Germline trimming cut 5 bases from V and 5 bases from J; bases unmatched to any gene: 9. The germline gives CDR1 SGHNT, CDR2 YYREEE (reference sequence). This CDR3 has 15 residues. The CDR3 loop is CASRPRGEGHNEQFF. DNA of the CDR3: TGTGCCAGCAGACCGCGGGGGGAGGGACACAATGAGCAGTTCTTC.

The V gene is TRBV10-3, the J gene TRBJ1-4, with 7 nucleotides matching TRBD1. Germline V CDR1 and CDR2: ENHRY, SYGVKD. V trimming: 0 bases; J trimming: 4 bases; junction bases outside the gene matches: 2. CDR3 size: 15 residues. CDR3 in amino acids: CAISESGQLNEKLFF. The CDR3 DNA sequence: TGTGCCATCAGTGAGTCGGGACAGCTTAATGAAAAACTGTTTTTT.